This entry lists 11 T cell receptor beta chains sequenced from one sample in a study of blood T cells in healthy people across ages. Alongside a J-beta primer mix, a sample-barcoded 5' primer served in a second PCR lasting roughly 7 to 12 cycles. TCRdb reanalysed the 5' RACE reads using MiXCR and keeps one entry per CDR3 protein. The sample lists 750,000 to 850,000 distinct CDR3 sequences; about 25% were seen once. This sample also appeared in a second study, on T cells of mothers and their children.

Sequenced sample: blood. Every receptor here comes from a boy aged 10-17 years in good health.

The chain uses TRBV3-1 and TRBJ1-2; D gene unclear. Germline V lookup: CDR1 LGHDT, CDR2 YNNKEL (reference sequence). The CDR3 length is 14 residues. V lost 4 bases and J 0 bases, leaving 9 bases between the germline ends. The CDR3 bases are TGTGCCAGCAGCCTGACTACTTCTAACTATGGCTACACCTTC. It codes for CASSLTTSNYGYTF.

This clonotype was seen a handful of times. The chain combines TRBV4-1 with TRBJ1-1; 7 bases align to TRBD1. The germline CDR1 and CDR2 sequences are MGHRA and YSYEKL. This CDR3 is 16 amino acids long. The V segment lost 1 base and the J segment 1 base; nucleotides outside the gene matches: 6. The CDR3 region is CASSQGRGLWNTEAFF. The CDR3 DNA reads TGCGCCAGCAGCCAAGGAAGGGGGCTTTGGAACACTGAAGCTTTCTTT.

The V gene is TRBV5-1, the J gene TRBJ2-4, with 9 nucleotides matching TRBD1. CDR1 and CDR2 from the germline V gene are SGHRS and YFSETQ. The trim removed 3 bases at V and 8 bases at J, leaving 12 bases unmatched. The CDR3 is 16 amino acids. The chain's CDR3 is CASSWGDRALPDIQYF. CDR3 in DNA: TGCGCCAGCAGCTGGGGGGACAGGGCCCTTCCGGACATTCAGTACTTC.

The gene calls are TRBV7-9 and TRBJ2-7; no reliable D call. V gave up 6 bases and J gave up 5 bases, with 11 bases separating them. Germline assignment: CDR1 SEHNR and CDR2 FQNEAQ (reference sequence). The CDR3 is 12 residues long. The CDR3 here is CASSLSPNEQYF. The CDR3 coding sequence is TGTGCCAGCAGTTTATCCCCGAACGAGCAGTACTTC. The variable domain in full, completed from reference TRBV7-9 and TRBJ2-7, reads DTGVSQNPRHKITKRGQNVTFRCDPISEHNRLYWYRQTLGQGPEFLTYFQNEAQLEKSRLLSDRFSAERPKGSFSTLEIQRTEQGDSAMYLCASSLSPNEQYFGPGTRLTVT.

This rearrangement joins TRBV27 to TRBJ1-2, with D unclear. V lost 3 bases to trimming and J lost 0 bases, with 8 bases between them. Germline V gene data show CDR1 as MNHEY and CDR2 as SMNVEV (reference sequence). This CDR3 has 14 amino acids. CDR3 DNA sequence: TGTGCCAGCAGTTTGATGGGTACTAACTATGGCTACACCTTC. Translation: CASSLMGTNYGYTF.

This clonotype occurred a few times. The chain employs TRBV7-2 and TRBJ2-5; no clear D. The DNA end favors TRBJ2-7, so the J call may be wrong. The CDR3 covers 15 residues. CDR1 is SGHTA and CDR2 is FQGNSA in the germline V gene. DNA for the CDR3: TGTGCCAGCAGCTCTTGGGCTGAGCTCTCCTACGAGCAGTACTTC. It is translated as CASSSWAELSYEQYF.

This chain connects TRBV20-1 to TRBJ1-4; D gene unclear. With 6 bases removed from V and 8 bases from J, the gap between germline ends came to 16 bases. The CDR3 spans 13 residues. The V gene's germline CDR1 is DFQATT and CDR2 SNEGSKA (reference sequence). CDR3: CSAPGKGGEKLFF. The CDR3 DNA reads TGCAGTGCCCCCGGGAAGGGTGGCGAAAAACTGTTTTTT.

This chain connects TRBV7-2 to TRBJ2-3, with D possibly TRBD2 on 6 matching bases. Looked up from germline, CDR1 is SGHTA and CDR2 is FQGNSA. V was cut by 5 bases and J by 6 bases, with 18 bases left in between. The CDR3 has 15 residues. The CDR3 DNA reads TGTGCCAGCAGCCCCAGGGACCCTCGGGGGGATACGCAGTATTTT. Translating gives CASSPRDPRGDTQYF.

The J gene is TRBJ2-7, the V gene TRBV12-3 or TRBV12-4, with TRBD2 matching 13 bases. This CDR3 region has 13 residues. The J segment lost 11 bases and the V segment lost 7 bases, leaving 8 bases of the junction unmatched. CDR3 sequence (DNA): TGTGCCAGCAACCCGGGACTAGCGGGAAGAAAGTACTTC. Translation: CASNPGLAGRKYF.

V usage is TRBV27 and J usage is TRBJ2-7; 8 positions match TRBD1. In germline, CDR1 is MNHEY, CDR2 SMNVEV (reference sequence). This CDR3 spans 15 amino acids. Trimming cost V 3 bases and J 0 bases; bases outside gene matches: 4. CDR3 residues: CASSFGQGRSYEQYF. The DNA of the CDR3 is TGTGCCAGCAGTTTTGGACAGGGTCGCTCCTACGAGCAGTACTTC.

This chain uses TRBV28 with TRBJ1-1, with 12 bases lining up with TRBD1. Germline V gene data show CDR1 as MDHEN and CDR2 as SYDVKM. The CDR3 loop spans 15 amino acids. V was clipped by 4 bases and J by 7 bases; unmatched bases: 7. This CDR3 is CASSSGTGGWGEAFF. The DNA for the CDR3 is TGTGCCAGCAGTTCCGGGACAGGGGGCTGGGGTGAAGCTTTCTTT.